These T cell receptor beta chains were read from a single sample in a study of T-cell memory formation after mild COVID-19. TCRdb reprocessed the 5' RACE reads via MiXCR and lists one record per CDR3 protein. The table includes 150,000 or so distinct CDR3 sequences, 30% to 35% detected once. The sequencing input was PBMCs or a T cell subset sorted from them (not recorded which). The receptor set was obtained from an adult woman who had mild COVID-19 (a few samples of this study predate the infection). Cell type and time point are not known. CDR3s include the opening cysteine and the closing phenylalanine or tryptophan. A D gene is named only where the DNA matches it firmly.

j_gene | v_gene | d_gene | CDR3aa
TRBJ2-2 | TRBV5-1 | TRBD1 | CASSAQGAGELFF
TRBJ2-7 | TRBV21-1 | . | CASSKEGQCYEQYF
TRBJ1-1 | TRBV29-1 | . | CSVGAEGRAFF
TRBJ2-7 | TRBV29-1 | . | CSVEDSQGYYEQYF
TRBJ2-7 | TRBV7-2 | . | CASTTTEVSYEQYF
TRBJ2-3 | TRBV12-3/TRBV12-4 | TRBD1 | CASTWETGRTDTQYF
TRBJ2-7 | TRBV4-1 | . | CASSQDRNEAYEQYF
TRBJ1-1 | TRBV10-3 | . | CAISESQGLGNTEAFF
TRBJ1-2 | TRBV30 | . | CAWSLGGGYTF
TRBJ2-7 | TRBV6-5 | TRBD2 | CASRKALAGTYEQYF
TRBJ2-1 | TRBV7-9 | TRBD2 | CASRVWREESSYNEQFF
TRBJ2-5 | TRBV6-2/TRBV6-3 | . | CASRRTLADQETQYF
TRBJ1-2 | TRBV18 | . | CASSPGGTAAYGYTF
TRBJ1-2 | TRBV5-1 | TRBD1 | CASTSWGQSYGYTF
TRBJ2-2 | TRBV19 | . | CASRGVLDTGELFF
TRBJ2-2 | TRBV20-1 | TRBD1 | CSARDWGQFVKATGELFF
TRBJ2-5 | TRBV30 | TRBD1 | CAWAQGAGETQYF
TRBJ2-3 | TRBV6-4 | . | CASSDSPGRPDTQYF
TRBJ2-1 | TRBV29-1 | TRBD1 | CSVHTDRGTYNEQFF
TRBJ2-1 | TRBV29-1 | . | CSVWGDSSYNEQFF
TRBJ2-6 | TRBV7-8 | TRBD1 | CASSQQGVLSGANVLTF
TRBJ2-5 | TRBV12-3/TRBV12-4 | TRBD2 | CASSHTSDQETQYF
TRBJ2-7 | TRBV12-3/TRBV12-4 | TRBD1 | CASSLGGQLPYEQYF
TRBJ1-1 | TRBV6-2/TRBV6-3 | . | CASSYSNSGLGAWDTEAFF
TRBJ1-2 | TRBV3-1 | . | CASSQTTTTGRYGYTF
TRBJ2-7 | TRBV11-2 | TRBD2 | CASSRQGLGVYEQYF
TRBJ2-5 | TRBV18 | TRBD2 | CASSPLAGETQYF
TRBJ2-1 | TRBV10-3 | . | CAISPFPAGHAYNEQFF
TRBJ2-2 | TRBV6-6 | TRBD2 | CASTESGGAWAGELFF
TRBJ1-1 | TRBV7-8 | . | CASSQRTKETFF
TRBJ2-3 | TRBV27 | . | CASGWAGPTDTQYF
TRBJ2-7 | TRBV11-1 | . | CASSLAEQDEQYF
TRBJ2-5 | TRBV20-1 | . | CSARPTLQETQYF
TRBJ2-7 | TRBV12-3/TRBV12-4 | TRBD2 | CASSSRTSGSSYEQYF
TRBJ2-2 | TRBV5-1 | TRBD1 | CASSLGPTGDTGELFF
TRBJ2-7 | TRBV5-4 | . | CASSFRGNSYEQYF
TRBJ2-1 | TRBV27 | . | CASSLGSGTGSYNEQFF
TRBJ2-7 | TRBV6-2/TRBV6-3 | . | CASSLPSPTYEQYF
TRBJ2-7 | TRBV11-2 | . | CASSSLGEGGPRYSYEQYF
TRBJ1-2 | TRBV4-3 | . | CASSQDKDNYGYTF
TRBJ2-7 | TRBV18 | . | CASSPNYEQYF
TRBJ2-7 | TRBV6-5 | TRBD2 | CASRPSGTSGPYEQYF
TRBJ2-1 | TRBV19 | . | CASSIAGVSYNEQFF